Detailed here is one TCR beta chain. Clones were read by immunoSEQ multiplex PCR, and TCRdb kept only the in-frame ones, dropping some. This sample has millions of clones, with more than 80% found just once. The sample is drawn from a study of shared clonotypes between healthy human individuals. The clonotype originates from a man younger than 35 in good health. The sequencing sample was made of naive CD4+ T cells sorted from blood. Subset described: CD45RA+ positively selected.

CDR3 DNA sequence: TGTGCCAGCAGTGAAGGAAGGGCAGGGACTTTCTACGAGCAGTACTTC. It specifies CASSEGRAGTFYEQYF. The genes are TRBV6-1 and TRBJ2-7; D may be TRBD2 (6 bases). CDR1 is MNHNS, CDR2 SASEGT, per germline. The CDR3 spans 16 residues. Trimming stripped 1 base from V and 3 bases from J, with 16 bases between.